This TCR beta chain comes out of a study of shared clonotypes between healthy human individuals. Broader study findings: Researchers sampled blood only, noting tissue repertoires likely differ. Only a few donors were included, so the genetic and exposure-history diversity represented was limited.

Sequencing was performed with immunoSEQ multiplex PCR; in TCRdb, only in-frame clones are kept and a portion is missing. The sample shows fewer than 3 million clones, less than 95% of them seen only once. On this clone: Its target is unknown.

Germline CDR1 LNHNV, CDR2 YYDKDF (reference sequence). Trimming removed 4 bases from V and 2 bases from J; junction bases left unmatched: 9. The CDR3 consists of 18 residues. The source of this sequence is a man younger than 35 in good health. Some clones in this sample may be carry-over from other donors' samples. This sequence joins TRBV15 and TRBJ2-1; the match to TRBD2 covers 12 bases. Material for sequencing was naive CD4+ T cells from PBMCs. The subset: CD45RA+ positively selected. The CDR3 DNA follows: TGTGCCACCAGCAAAAGACTAGCGGGAGTGGGTACCTACAATGAGCAGTTCTTC. Encoded protein: CATSKRLAGVGTYNEQFF.